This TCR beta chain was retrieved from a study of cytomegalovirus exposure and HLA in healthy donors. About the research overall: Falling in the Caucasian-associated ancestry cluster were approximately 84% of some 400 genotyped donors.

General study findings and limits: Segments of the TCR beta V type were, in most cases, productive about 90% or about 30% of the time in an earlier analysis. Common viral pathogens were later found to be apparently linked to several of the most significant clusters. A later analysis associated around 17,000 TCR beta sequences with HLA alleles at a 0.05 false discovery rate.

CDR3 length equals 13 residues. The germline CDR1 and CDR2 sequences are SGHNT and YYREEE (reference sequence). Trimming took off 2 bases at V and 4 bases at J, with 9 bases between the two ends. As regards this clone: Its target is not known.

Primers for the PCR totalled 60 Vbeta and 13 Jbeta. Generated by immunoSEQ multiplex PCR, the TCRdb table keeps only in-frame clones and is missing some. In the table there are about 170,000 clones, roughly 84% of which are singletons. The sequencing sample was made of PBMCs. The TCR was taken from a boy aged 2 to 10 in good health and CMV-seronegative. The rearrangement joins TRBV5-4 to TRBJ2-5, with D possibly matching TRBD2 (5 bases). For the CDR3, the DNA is TGTGCCAGCAGCTTAGAGGGCCGAGAGACCCAGTACTTC. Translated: CASSLEGRETQYF.